Sequencing of this T cell receptor (beta chain) was carried out in a study of blood T cells in healthy people across ages. Findings and caveats of the study: With naive T cell percentage, TCR beta diversity showed a strong correlation. Estimates of total diversity, which came from one million sequenced T cells, were considered to be underestimates.

The authors ran a second PCR of 7 to 11 cycles using a sample-barcoded 5' primer and a J-beta primer mix. Each cDNA molecule received a tag from a template-switch adaptor that had 12 random nucleotides. Using its own MiXCR run on the 5' RACE reads, TCRdb lists one record per CDR3 protein. The table lists about 570,000 distinct CDR3 sequences, 27% of them singletons. The table lists this clonotype with a few counts. What it binds is not known. The CDR3 carries no conserved terminal phenylalanine or tryptophan, so it likely arises from a read error. No DNA is shown, since the ends of the CDR3 on it are uncertain; the CDR3 is the one TCRdb lists. Isolation of PBMCs gave at least 6 million cells per sample. Source material: blood. The origin of this receptor is a woman aged 70-85 years in good health.

This chain's CDR3 is CAITERGQGVDTRYL. This rearrangement joins TRBV10-3 to TRBJ2-3; the table's D gene call, TRBD1, was not cross checked with the DNA. Including both end residues, the CDR3 is 15 amino acids long. Germline CDR1 is ENHRY and CDR2 is SYGVKD.